A selection of T cell receptor beta chains follows, all from one sample in a study of OX40 agonist ivuxolimab in advanced cancers. TCRdb's table, derived via immunoSEQ multiplex PCR, lists solely in-frame clones and lacks some. The sample holds around 150,000 clones, around 94% seen once. Specimen: CD4+ or CD8+ T cells sorted from blood, collected in a trial of the OX40 agonist ivuxolimab. The receptors come from an adult with an advanced solid tumor such as melanoma, head and neck, liver or kidney cancer. The CDR3 runs from the conserved cysteine through the conserved F or W. D genes are given only for firm matches. Clone size is not always given. Where it is, it says once, few, many or a class for expanded clones.

j_gene | d_gene | v_gene | abundance | CDR3aa | CDR3nt
TRBJ2-1 | NA | TRBV20-1 | NA | CSARARAEQFF | TGCAGTGCTAGAGCTCGGGCTGAGCAGTTCTTC
TRBJ1-2 | TRBD1 | TRBV6-6 | NA | CASSGQGDYGYTF | TGTGCCAGCAGTGGACAGGGAGACTATGGCTACACCTTC
TRBJ2-7 | NA | TRBV30 | NA | CAWSSSDTGPLEQYF | TGTGCCTGGAGTTCCTCAGACACGGGGCCCCTCGAGCAGTACTTC
TRBJ2-5 | TRBD2 | TRBV4-1 | once | CASSQGLAGYQETQYF | TGCGCCAGCAGCCAAGGACTAGCGGGGTACCAAGAGACCCAGTACTTC
TRBJ2-3 | NA | TRBV7-3 | NA | CASSSPGEDTQYF | TGTGCCAGCAGCTCCCCCGGGGAGGATACGCAGTATTTT
TRBJ1-2 | NA | TRBV19 | NA | CASSIDREGNYGYTF | TGTGCCAGTAGTATAGATCGGGAAGGAAACTATGGCTACACCTTC
TRBJ1-4 | TRBD1 | TRBV29-1 | NA | CSVSEFNSGGEKLFF | TGCAGCGTCTCGGAATTTAATTCAGGGGGAGAAAAACTGTTTTTT
TRBJ2-1 | NA | TRBV28 | NA | CASSFPPGLTYNEQFF | TGTGCCAGCAGTTTCCCTCCAGGCCTTACCTACAATGAGCAGTTCTTC
TRBJ2-7 | TRBD1 | TRBV7-9 | once | CASSLRQGGYEQYF | TGTGCCAGCAGCCTACGACAGGGGGGCTACGAGCAGTACTTC
TRBJ2-7 | TRBD2 | TRBV6-6 | NA | CASCPGLAGYEQYF | TGTGCCAGCTGCCCGGGACTAGCGGGCTACGAGCAGTACTTC
TRBJ2-6 | TRBD1 | TRBV7-2 | NA | CASSSSRAGGTPGANVLTF | TGTGCCAGCAGCTCCTCCCGGGCAGGGGGCACGCCTGGGGCCAACGTCCTGACTTTC
TRBJ2-7 | TRBD2 | TRBV7-2 | NA | CASSLWSGRTSRFVEQYF | TGTGCCAGCAGCTTATGGAGTGGACGGACTAGCAGGTTTGTCGAGCAGTACTTC
TRBJ1-5 | NA | TRBV4-1 | NA | CASSSDSYANQPQHF | TGCGCCAGCAGTTCCGACAGCTACGCCAATCAGCCCCAGCATTTT